This is a list of T cell receptor beta chains from one sample in a study of identical twins. A single record per CDR3 protein comes from TCRdb applying MiXCR to the 5' RACE reads. This table has over 600,000 distinct CDR3 sequences, 21% appearing once. These data also formed part of another study, on T cells expressing NK-cell markers.

The sequenced material came from PBMCs. Every receptor here comes from a woman between 18 and 29 years old in good health. Both conserved end residues are part of each CDR3. A D gene is named only where the DNA matches it firmly. For some rows the clone size is stated as once, few or many, or as a class when expanded; others skip it.

j_gene	v_gene	abundance	d_gene	CDR3aa	CDR3nt
TRBJ2-1	TRBV5-1	.	.	CASSSPGLTYNEQFF	TGCGCCAGCAGCTCCCCGGGACTGACCTACAATGAGCAGTTCTTC
TRBJ2-1	TRBV3-1	.	TRBD1	CASSGRDRGFREQFF	TGTGCCAGCAGCGGCCGGGACAGGGGGTTCCGTGAGCAGTTCTTC
TRBJ2-7	TRBV9	.	TRBD2	CASSASGSYEQYF	TGTGCCAGCAGCGCGAGCGGGAGCTACGAGCAGTACTTC
TRBJ1-1	TRBV13	.	.	CPSANRATGEAFF	TGTCCCAGTGCCAACAGGGCGACGGGTGAAGCTTTCTTT
TRBJ2-7	TRBV6-1	few	.	CASSVLGGSSYF	TGTGCCAGCAGCGTCCTAGGGGGGTCATCGTACTTC
TRBJ2-1	TRBV9	.	TRBD2	CASSSSGGIYNEQFF	TGTGCCAGCAGCTCCAGCGGGGGAATATACAATGAGCAGTTCTTC
TRBJ1-2	TRBV6-1	few	.	CASSEVVGTGYTF	TGTGCCAGCAGTGAAGTAGTCGGCACGGGCTACACCTTC
TRBJ2-3	TRBV20-1	many	TRBD2	CSATLPTSGTDTQYF	TGCAGTGCTACCCTGCCGACTAGCGGCACAGATACGCAGTATTTT
TRBJ2-3	TRBV9	.	.	CASSGGTPTDTQYF	TGTGCCAGCAGCGGGGGGACCCCCACAGATACGCAGTATTTT
TRBJ2-5	TRBV12-3/TRBV12-4	few	TRBD2	CASSLRAGGWETQYF	TGTGCCAGCAGTTTAAGAGCGGGAGGTTGGGAGACCCAGTACTTC
TRBJ2-1	TRBV12-3/TRBV12-4	few	.	CASSFQEFSEQFF	TGTGCCAGCAGTTTCCAGGAGTTCTCTGAGCAGTTCTTC
TRBJ1-1	TRBV15	.	TRBD1	CATSRDWTGKNTEAFF	TGTGCCACCAGCAGAGATTGGACAGGGAAGAACACTGAAGCTTTCTTT
TRBJ2-1	TRBV12-3/TRBV12-4	few	.	CASSFLAPEQFF	TGTGCCAGCAGTTTCCTAGCCCCTGAGCAGTTCTTC
TRBJ2-3	TRBV7-9	.	TRBD2	CASSRRTSVADTQYF	TGTGCCAGCAGCCGAAGGACTAGCGTTGCAGATACGCAGTATTTT
TRBJ1-1	TRBV29-1	few	.	CSVVRMNTEAFF	TGCAGCGTTGTCAGGATGAACACTGAAGCTTTCTTT
TRBJ2-7	TRBV10-3	.	.	CATSGSQPGGEQYF	TGTGCCACCAGTGGATCCCAGCCCGGGGGTGAGCAGTACTTC
TRBJ2-3	TRBV9	many	.	CASSVGGEDTQYF	TGTGCCAGCAGCGTTGGAGGGGAAGATACGCAGTATTTT
TRBJ1-2	TRBV6-2/TRBV6-3	many	.	CASRATGGNRNGYTF	TGTGCCAGCAGAGCGACGGGCGGCAACAGAAATGGCTACACCTTC
TRBJ1-5	TRBV6-5	few	.	CASSYERGGARNQPQHF	TGTGCCAGCAGTTACGAAAGGGGGGGGGCCCGGAATCAGCCCCAGCATTTT
TRBJ2-1	TRBV29-1	few	.	CSVPWGRASSYNEQFF	TGCAGCGTCCCTTGGGGGCGGGCCAGCTCCTACAATGAGCAGTTCTTC
TRBJ2-7	TRBV5-1	few	.	CASSLEKGHLYEQYF	TGCGCCAGCAGCTTGGAAAAGGGACACCTCTACGAGCAGTACTTC
TRBJ2-1	TRBV12-3/TRBV12-4	few	.	CASSWTNGGDEQFF	TGTGCCAGCAGTTGGACCAACGGTGGGGATGAGCAGTTCTTC
TRBJ2-3	TRBV5-1	.	.	CASSLGGTDPDTQYF	TGCGCCAGCAGCTTGGGGGGCACGGACCCAGATACGCAGTATTTT
TRBJ2-7	TRBV3-1	.	.	CASSRNGREQYF	TGTGCCAGCAGCCGGAACGGGCGGGAGCAGTACTTC
TRBJ2-5	TRBV7-6	once	TRBD2	CASSKAGGNQETQYF	TGTGCCAGCAGCAAAGCGGGAGGCAACCAAGAGACCCAGTACTTC
TRBJ2-3	TRBV3-1	.	TRBD2	CASSQGWTSGVWTDTQYF	TGTGCCAGCAGCCAAGGTTGGACTAGCGGAGTATGGACAGATACGCAGTATTTT
TRBJ1-4	TRBV3-1	few	.	CASSQGRINEKLFF	TGTGCCAGCAGCCAGGGACGGATTAATGAAAAACTGTTTTTT
TRBJ1-5	TRBV12-3/TRBV12-4	.	TRBD1	CASSSLDRGNQPQHF	TGTGCCAGCAGTTCCTTGGACAGGGGAAATCAGCCCCAGCATTTT
TRBJ2-1	TRBV27	once	.	CASTSGGPYNEQFF	TGTGCCTCCACGAGTGGAGGACCCTACAATGAGCAGTTCTTC
TRBJ2-7	TRBV20-1	few	.	CSASPHKRGALTPPYEQYF	TGCAGTGCTAGCCCGCATAAGCGCGGGGCACTCACACCTCCTTACGAGCAGTACTTC